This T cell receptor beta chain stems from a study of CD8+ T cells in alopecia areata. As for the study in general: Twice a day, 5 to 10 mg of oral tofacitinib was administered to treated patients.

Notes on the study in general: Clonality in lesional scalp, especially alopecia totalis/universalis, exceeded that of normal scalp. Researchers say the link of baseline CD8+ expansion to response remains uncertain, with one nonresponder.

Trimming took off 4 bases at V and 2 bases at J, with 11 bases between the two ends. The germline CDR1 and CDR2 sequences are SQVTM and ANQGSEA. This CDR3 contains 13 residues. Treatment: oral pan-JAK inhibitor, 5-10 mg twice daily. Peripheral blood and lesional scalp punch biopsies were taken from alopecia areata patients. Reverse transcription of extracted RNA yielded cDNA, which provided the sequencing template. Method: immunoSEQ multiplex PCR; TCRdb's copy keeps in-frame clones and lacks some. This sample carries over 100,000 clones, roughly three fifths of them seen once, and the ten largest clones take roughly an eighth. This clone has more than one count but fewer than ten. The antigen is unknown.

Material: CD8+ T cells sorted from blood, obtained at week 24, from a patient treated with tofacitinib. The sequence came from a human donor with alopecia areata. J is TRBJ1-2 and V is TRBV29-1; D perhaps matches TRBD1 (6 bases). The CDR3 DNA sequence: TGCAGCGTTGGTCCAGGGGCGAACTATGGCTACACCTTC. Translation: CSVGPGANYGYTF.